One sample yielded the 30 T cell receptor beta chains listed below, sequenced in a study of T cell repertoires in cytomegalovirus infection. Each CDR3 protein is one row after TCRdb ran MiXCR on the reads. The table lists about 400,000 distinct CDR3 sequences, about 35% of them singletons. No antigen has been assigned to these receptors. This sample comprised cultured PBMCs, obtained from culture after CMV antigen stimulation. These receptors were obtained from a human donor in good health (CMV status not recorded). Some clones in this sample may be carry-over from other donors' samples.

This clonotype was recorded many times. The chain joins TRBV12-3 or TRBV12-4 to TRBJ2-1, with a weak D call TRBD2 (5 bases). The germline V and J ends were trimmed by 5 bases and 1 base, with 21 bases remaining between them. The CDR3 runs 18 residues. The CDR3 DNA reads TGTGCCAGCAGTCTCGGACCCCTAGCTGGGTTTTCCTACAATGAGCAGTTCTTC. Its protein product is CASSLGPLAGFSYNEQFF.

V and J are TRBV7-2 and TRBJ1-2, with no clear D. CDR1 is SGHTA and CDR2 is FQGNSA in the germline V gene. The CDR3 totals 13 residues. The V gene lost 2 bases and the J gene lost 6 bases, with 10 bases spanning the gap. The CDR3 here is CASSLNGVDGYTF. In nucleotides, the CDR3 is TGTGCCAGCAGCTTAAACGGTGTTGATGGCTACACCTTC.

The chain links TRBV12-3 or TRBV12-4 to TRBJ2-7; TRBD2 is a possible D gene (7 bases). Trimming removed 3 bases at V and 3 bases at J, with 15 bases between. The CDR3 has 15 amino acids. The CDR3 region has the DNA TGTGCCAGCAGTTTTTCGGGGGAGGGGGGCTACGAGCAGTACTTC. Encoded protein: CASSFSGEGGYEQYF.

This chain joins TRBV20-1 and TRBJ1-4, with D uncertain. V was cut by 6 bases and J by 8 bases, with 16 bases left in between. CDR3 size: 13 residues. Germline values: CDR1 DFQATT, CDR2 SNEGSKA (reference sequence). Here the CDR3 DNA reads TGCAGTGCGGAGTACGTCATAGGGGAAAAACTGTTTTTT. It codes for CSAEYVIGEKLFF.

This clonotype was detected many times. V usage is TRBV7-6 and J usage is TRBJ2-1; 8 bases agree with TRBD2. Losses at the gene ends were 5 bases for V and 4 bases for J; bases not matched to a gene: 13. The CDR3 contains 17 residues. Germline CDR1 is SGHVS and CDR2 is FNYEAQ. CDR3 loop: CASSPSGGVPAYNEQFF. The CDR3 nucleotides read TGTGCCAGCAGCCCAAGCGGGGGAGTCCCCGCATACAATGAGCAGTTCTTC. Looking up the rest from reference TRBV7-6 and TRBJ2-1 gives the full variable domain: GAGVSQSPRYKVTKRGQDVALRCDPISGHVSLYWYRQALGQGPEFLTYFNYEAQQDKSGLPNDRFSAERPEGSISTLTIQRTEQRDSAMYRCASSPSGGVPAYNEQFFGPGTRLTVL.

At least ten counts were recorded for this clonotype. The rearrangement joins TRBV5-4 to TRBJ2-3; tentative D call: TRBD2 (6 bases). The CDR3 is 14 amino acids. Germline CDR1 reads SGHNT; CDR2 reads YYREEE (reference sequence). V gave up 3 bases and J gave up 4 bases, with 12 bases separating them. This CDR3 reads CASSWKSGADTQYF. CDR3 nucleotide sequence: TGTGCCAGCAGCTGGAAGTCGGGGGCAGATACGCAGTATTTT.

This clonotype was observed a few times. This rearrangement joins TRBV19 to TRBJ1-1; D perhaps matches TRBD1 (5 bases). With 5 bases removed from V and 1 base from J, the gap between germline ends came to 5 bases. The CDR3 has 12 amino acids. Germline loops: CDR1 LNHDA, CDR2 SQIVND (reference sequence). The CDR3 reads CASSGGNTEAFF. In nucleotides, the CDR3 is TGTGCCAGTAGTGGGGGGAACACTGAAGCTTTCTTT.

The chain employs TRBV6-6 and TRBJ2-2; 7 positions agree with TRBD2. The germline CDR1 and CDR2 sequences are MNHNY and SVGAGI (reference sequence). Germline trimming cut 2 bases from V and 5 bases from J; bases unmatched to any gene: 5. CDR3 length equals 15 residues. The CDR3: CASSYQLAPTGELFF. The CDR3 DNA follows: TGTGCCAGCAGTTACCAACTAGCGCCTACCGGGGAGCTGTTTTTT.

This clonotype was counted between two and nine times. J is TRBJ2-3 and V is TRBV5-4, with 10 bases aligning to TRBD2. CDR3 length equals 17 residues. Germline CDR1 SGHNT, CDR2 YYREEE (reference sequence). J gave up 1 base and V 0 bases, and 5 bases lay outside the gene matches. CDR3 amino acids: CASSLEPLAGGTDTQYF. As DNA, the CDR3 is TGTGCCAGCAGCTTGGAACCCCTAGCGGGAGGCACAGATACGCAGTATTTT.

This clonotype turned up a few times. This chain links TRBV11-2 with TRBJ2-1, with 8 bases aligning to TRBD2. The CDR3 is made up of 14 amino acids. From germline, CDR1 is SGHAT and CDR2 FQNNGV. The V segment lost 3 bases and the J segment 4 bases; nucleotides outside the gene matches: 2. This CDR3 reads CASSFSGTYNEQFF. CDR3 in DNA: TGTGCCAGCAGCTTTAGCGGGACTTACAATGAGCAGTTCTTC.

V and J are TRBV25-1 and TRBJ1-1; perhaps TRBD1 as D (6 bases). Trimming stripped 7 bases from V and 1 base from J, with 10 bases between. The length of the CDR3 is 13 residues. Germline CDR1 reads MGHDK; CDR2 reads SYGVNS. The chain's CDR3 is CASKGQSNTEAFF. The CDR3, as DNA: TGTGCCAGCAAAGGACAGTCGAACACTGAAGCTTTCTTT. The variable domain in full, with the rest retrieved from reference TRBV25-1 and TRBJ1-1, is EADIYQTPRYLVIGTGKKITLECSQTMGHDKMYWYQQDPGMELHLIHYSYGVNSTEKGDLSSESTVSRIRTEHFPLTLESARPSHTSQYLCASKGQSNTEAFFGQGTRLTVV.

The chain uses TRBV12-3 or TRBV12-4 and TRBJ2-1; the D gene could be TRBD1 or TRBD2 (7 bases each). V was pared by 6 bases and J by 4 bases, with 22 bases between. CDR3 length: 17 residues. The CDR3 nucleotides are TGTGCCAGCAGCCGAGGGACAGCTGTAGCGGGTTACAATGAGCAGTTCTTC. The encoded protein is CASSRGTAVAGYNEQFF.

This chain joins TRBV12-3 or TRBV12-4 and TRBJ2-5; 14 bases map to TRBD2. Losses at the gene ends were 8 bases for V and 5 bases for J; bases not matched to a gene: 7. This CDR3 is 15 amino acids long. CDR3 in amino acids: CASSRLAGGRETQYF. The CDR3 nucleotides read TGTGCCAGCTCCCGACTAGCGGGAGGGAGGGAGACCCAGTACTTC.

The chain carries TRBV28 and TRBJ1-2, with D unclear. CDR3 length: 13 amino acids. CDR1 is MDHEN, CDR2 SYDVKM, per germline. V gave up 4 bases and J gave up 0 bases, with 6 bases separating them. Here the CDR3 DNA reads TGTGCCAGCAGTTCGGCATCTAACTATGGCTACACCTTC. Protein sequence: CASSSASNYGYTF.

The chain links TRBV7-2 to TRBJ2-2, with D perhaps TRBD2 (5 bases). The V and J ends lost 2 bases and 4 bases respectively, with 8 bases between them. Germline CDR1 SGHTA, CDR2 FQGNSA. This CDR3 has 14 residues. The CDR3 is CASSLRDSTGELFF. DNA of the CDR3: TGTGCCAGCAGCTTACGGGATTCCACCGGGGAGCTGTTTTTT.

V usage is TRBV6-5 and J usage is TRBJ2-3; maybe TRBD1 (6 bases). Deletions cut 5 bases from V and 10 bases from J, with 13 bases between. Germline loops: CDR1 MNHEY, CDR2 SVGAGI. The CDR3 runs to 12 residues. The DNA for the CDR3 is TGTGCCAGCAGTCCCCTAGCAGGGGCGCAGTATTTT. Translation: CASSPLAGAQYF.

In the case of this clonotype: A single base separates this from a much larger clone, so it may be a read error. This sequence joins TRBV7-2 and TRBJ2-5, with D possibly TRBD2 on 6 matching bases. Trimming pared 3 bases from V and 5 bases from J, leaving 13 bases between. CDR3 length: 14 residues. Germline V lookup: CDR1 SGHTA, CDR2 FQGNSA. CDR3 in DNA: TGTGCCAGCAGCTTGGGGGACTTTCATGAGACCCAGTACTTC. Protein sequence: CASSLGDFHETQYF.

The chain is built from TRBV4-1 and TRBJ2-3; no reliable D call. The CDR3 sequence is 14 residues long. V was shortened by 0 bases and J by 3 bases, with 7 bases between the two germline ends. Germline V gives CDR1 MGHRA, CDR2 YSYEKL. The CDR3 reads CASSQDQATDTQYF. DNA for the CDR3: TGCGCCAGCAGCCAAGATCAGGCAACAGATACGCAGTATTTT.

This clonotype was observed a few times. J is TRBJ1-2 and V is TRBV24-1; TRBD1 agrees at 7 bases. CDR1 and CDR2 (germline): KGHDR, SFDVKD. With 4 bases clipped from V and 3 bases from J, the junction kept 10 bases outside the gene matches. This CDR3 has 16 residues. The CDR3 region is CATSDNSGQAYYGYTF. Here the CDR3 DNA reads TGTGCCACCAGTGACAACTCCGGACAGGCCTACTATGGCTACACCTTC.

Turning to this clonotype: This may arise from a read error, as a much more abundant clone is one base away. Here the CDR3 reads CASSAPQETQYF. DNA for the CDR3: TGTGCCAGCAGCGCCCCTCAAGAGACCCAGTACTTC. This rearrangement joins TRBV7-9 to TRBJ2-5; D is unresolved. Germline V gene lookup returns CDR1 SEHNR and CDR2 FQNEAQ (reference sequence). Trimming pared 5 bases from V and 2 bases from J, leaving 6 bases between. The CDR3 totals 12 residues.

This clonotype has only a few counts. DNA for the CDR3: TGTGCCAGCAGTTCCGGACAATCTGGGGGGGAGACCCAGTACTTC. Translating it yields CASSSGQSGGETQYF. The gene calls are TRBV12-3 or TRBV12-4 and TRBJ2-5, with D perhaps TRBD2 (6 bases). Trimming cost V 4 bases and J 5 bases, with 17 bases left between them. CDR3 length equals 15 residues.

The chain couples TRBV7-2 to TRBJ1-2; no definite D call. This CDR3 region has 13 residues. V was shortened by 2 bases and J by 3 bases, with 7 bases between the two germline ends. Per germline, CDR1 SGHTA and CDR2 FQGNSA. DNA for the CDR3: TGTGCCAGCAGCTTATCCCAGGACTATGGCTACACCTTC. Protein product: CASSLSQDYGYTF.

The chain carries TRBV4-3 and TRBJ2-1; 11 bases are a match to TRBD2. Germline trimming cut 4 bases from V and 13 bases from J; bases unmatched to any gene: 6. Germline V CDR1 and CDR2: LGHNA, YSLEER. This CDR3 region has 13 residues. The CDR3: CASSRVGTSGQFF. The DNA for the CDR3 is TGCGCCAGCAGCCGGGTTGGGACTAGCGGACAGTTCTTC.

This chain uses TRBV6-2 or TRBV6-3 with TRBJ1-2, with TRBD1 identical over 8 bases. Germline CDR1 is MNHEY and CDR2 is SVGEGT. V dropped 2 bases and J dropped 8; count of bases not matched to a gene: 7. The CDR3 is made up of 14 amino acids. DNA for the CDR3: TGTGCCAGCAGTTACCGTGGGACAGGCCGGGGCTACACCTTC. Amino acid sequence: CASSYRGTGRGYTF.

This chain links TRBV28 with TRBJ2-5; D not resolved. The CDR3 extends over 13 amino acids. Germline V gives CDR1 MDHEN, CDR2 SYDVKM. The ends were cut back, 5 bases at V and 0 bases at J, with 7 bases in the middle. The CDR3 DNA reads TGTGCCAGCAGTCCCCCCCACCAAGAGACCCAGTACTTC. It codes for CASSPPHQETQYF.

The V gene is TRBV5-6, the J gene TRBJ1-5; D gene unclear. The length of the CDR3 is 14 residues. Trimming left V 6 bases short and J 0 bases short, with 10 bases between. CDR1 is SGHDT and CDR2 is YYEEEE in the germline V gene. The CDR3 DNA follows: TGTGCCAGCACCAAGATTTATAGCAATCAGCCCCAGCATTTT. Protein product: CASTKIYSNQPQHF.

This clonotype showed up just a few times. This chain connects TRBV12-3 or TRBV12-4 to TRBJ2-1; TRBD2 aligns across 9 bases. With 2 bases clipped from V and 7 bases from J, the junction kept 9 bases outside the gene matches. The CDR3 extends over 16 amino acids. The DNA of the CDR3 is TGTGCCAGCAGTTTAAGGCGGGAGGGCATAGTAAATGAGCAGTTCTTC. Translation gives CASSLRREGIVNEQFF.

This clonotype was recorded a few times. The chain combines TRBV7-2 with TRBJ2-1, with D possibly matching TRBD2 (6 bases). The germline CDR1 and CDR2 sequences are SGHTA and FQGNSA. The CDR3 covers 14 residues. Trimming shortened V by 3 bases and J by 8 bases, and 14 bases separated the two germline ends. CDR3 loop: CASSFVGGRDEQFF. CDR3 bases: TGTGCCAGCAGCTTTGTGGGAGGAAGAGATGAGCAGTTCTTC.

V and J are TRBV6-5 and TRBJ2-1, with 9 bases aligning to TRBD2. Germline loops: CDR1 MNHEY, CDR2 SVGAGI. V gave up 7 bases and J gave up 5 bases; unmatched junction bases: 6. This CDR3 is 14 amino acids long. CDR3: CASKLLAGNNEQFF. The CDR3 DNA reads as TGTGCCAGCAAGTTACTAGCGGGTAACAATGAGCAGTTCTTC.

There are many counts of this clonotype. The chain combines TRBV7-2 with TRBJ1-3; no clear D gene. Per germline, CDR1 SGHTA and CDR2 FQGNSA. Trimming removed 10 bases from V and 0 bases from J, with 19 bases in between. This CDR3 has 16 residues. CDR3 sequence (DNA): TGTGCCACCACCAGATCGCGGAGGTCCTCTGGAAACACCATATATTTT. Residues: CATTRSRRSSGNTIYF.